Below are 11 T cell receptor beta chains sequenced from a single sample in a study of blood T cell repertoires in COVID-19. Assay: immunoSEQ multiplex PCR; the TCRdb copy retains only in-frame clones and omits some. The sample lists about 220,000 clones; around 82% were seen once. Specimen: peripheral blood. These receptors were taken from a woman between 70 and 85 years old with acute or convalescent COVID-19.

CDR3 loop: CASSAGDSSYNEQFF. The CDR3 region has the DNA TGTGCCAGCAGCGCCGGGGATAGCTCCTACAATGAGCAGTTCTTC. The genes are TRBV11-3 and TRBJ2-1; TRBD2 might be the D (5 bases). Germline loops: CDR1 SGHNT, CDR2 YENEEA. This CDR3 has 15 residues. The ends were cut back, 5 bases at V and 0 bases at J, with 11 bases in the middle.

This chain joins TRBV5-4 and TRBJ2-5; 8 nucleotides line up with TRBD2. In germline, CDR1 is SGHNT, CDR2 YYREEE (reference sequence). Trimming at V came to 4 bases and at J to 1 base, leaving 9 bases not matched to a gene. The CDR3 loop spans 16 amino acids. CDR3 amino acids: CASSLLSGTPQETQYF. Here the CDR3 DNA reads TGTGCCAGCAGCCTTCTTAGCGGGACCCCCCAAGAGACCCAGTACTTC.

The chain employs TRBV3-1 (or the pseudogene TRBV3-2) and TRBJ1-2, with TRBD1 identical over 8 bases. The CDR3 has 16 amino acids. The V and J ends lost 4 bases and 6 bases, in that order; junction bases with no gene match: 13. The germline V gene encodes CDR1 LGHDT and CDR2 YNNKEL (reference sequence). The DNA of the CDR3 is TGTGCCAGCAGCCGCTCAGGGGGCGGGCGAATCGATGGCTACACCTTC. This sequence encodes CASSRSGGGRIDGYTF.

The rearrangement uses TRBV10-2 and TRBJ2-5; the match to TRBD2 covers 7 bases. V shed 6 bases and J 3 bases; nucleotides not matched to a gene: 4. This CDR3 is 13 amino acids long. Germline V lookup: CDR1 WSHSY, CDR2 SAAADI. CDR3 nucleotide sequence: TGCGCCAGCAGATTCGCGGGGGAAGAGACCCAGTACTTC. Translating it yields CASRFAGEETQYF.

The chain combines TRBV27 with TRBJ2-1, with D maybe TRBD1 (5 bases). Trimming cost V 3 bases and J 0 bases, with 12 bases left between them. Germline V gives CDR1 MNHEY, CDR2 SMNVEV (reference sequence). The CDR3 contains 16 residues. The CDR3 loop reads CASSLADKGSYNEQFF. CDR3 bases: TGTGCCAGCAGTTTGGCGGACAAGGGCTCCTACAATGAGCAGTTCTTC.

The rearrangement uses TRBV2 and TRBJ1-1, with TRBD1 identical over 9 bases. This CDR3 has 14 amino acids. After removal of 8 bases from V and 4 bases from J, the junction contained 8 bases not matched to a gene. Germline V CDR1 and CDR2: SNHLY, FYNNEI. The chain's CDR3 is CASCYTGGFTEAFF. CDR3 nucleotide sequence: TGTGCCAGCTGTTACACAGGGGGCTTCACTGAAGCTTTCTTT.

The CDR3, as DNA: TGTGCCAGTAGATCGGGGGTTTACTCTGGAAACACCATATATTTT. Residues: CASRSGVYSGNTIYF. The chain uses TRBV19 and TRBJ1-3; maybe TRBD1 (5 bases). Germline V lookup: CDR1 LNHDA, CDR2 SQIVND (reference sequence). V was clipped by 6 bases and J by 0 bases, with 12 bases between them. The CDR3 extends over 15 amino acids.

The chain uses TRBV6-5 and TRBJ2-4; 10 bases match TRBD1. Germline V gene data show CDR1 as MNHEY and CDR2 as SVGAGI. The CDR3 spans 15 residues. Germline trimming cut 2 bases from V and 5 bases from J; bases unmatched to any gene: 3. In nucleotides, the CDR3 is TGTGCCAGCAGTTACAGGGGGACAGGGGAAAACATTCAGTACTTC. This gives the protein CASSYRGTGENIQYF.

The chain employs TRBV5-8 and TRBJ1-6, with TRBD1 as a possible D gene (5 bases). Germline CDR1 and CDR2: SGHTS and YDEGEE. V gave up 0 bases and J gave up 10 bases, with 11 bases separating them. CDR3 length: 14 amino acids. CDR3 nucleotide sequence: TGTGCCAGCAGCTTGGAGGCAGGGTGGTCACCCCTCCACTTT. Protein: CASSLEAGWSPLHF.

This chain connects TRBV10-2 to TRBJ2-2, with 10 bases that match TRBD2. The J segment lost 7 bases and the V segment lost 4 bases, leaving 6 bases of the junction unmatched. Germline V lookup: CDR1 WSHSY, CDR2 SAAADI. This CDR3 spans 15 amino acids. This CDR3 reads CASSGSGGGNGELFF. CDR3 nucleotide sequence: TGCGCCAGCAGTGGCAGCGGGGGGGGAAACGGGGAGCTGTTTTTT.

CDR3 in DNA: TGTGCCAGCTCACAAGGGACTACCACCTACAATGAGCAGTTCTTC. Protein sequence: CASSQGTTTYNEQFF. The gene calls are TRBV18 and TRBJ2-1; 7 bases match TRBD2. V shed 4 bases and J 2 bases; nucleotides not matched to a gene: 5. The germline CDR1 and CDR2 sequences are KGHSH and LQKENI. The CDR3 is 15 residues long. The full variable domain, in which reference TRBV18 and TRBJ2-1 provide the parts outside the CDR3, is NAGVMQNPRHLVRRRGQEARLRCSPMKGHSHVYWYRQLPEEGLKFMVYLQKENIIDESGMPKERFSAEFPKEGPSILRIQQVVRGDSAAYFCASSQGTTTYNEQFFGPGTRLTVL.